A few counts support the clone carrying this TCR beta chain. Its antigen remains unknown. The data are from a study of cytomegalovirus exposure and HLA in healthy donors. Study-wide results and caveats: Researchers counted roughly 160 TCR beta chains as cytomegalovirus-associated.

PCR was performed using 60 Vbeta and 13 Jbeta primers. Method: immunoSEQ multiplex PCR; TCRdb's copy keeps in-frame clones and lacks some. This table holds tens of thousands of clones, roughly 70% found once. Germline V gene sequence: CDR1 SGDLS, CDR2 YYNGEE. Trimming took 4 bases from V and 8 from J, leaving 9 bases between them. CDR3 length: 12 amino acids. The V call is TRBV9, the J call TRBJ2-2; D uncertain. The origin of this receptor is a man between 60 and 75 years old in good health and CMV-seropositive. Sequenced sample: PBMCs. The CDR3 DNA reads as TGTGCCAGCAGCAGCTTCCTGGGGGAGCTGTTTTTT. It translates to CASSSFLGELFF.